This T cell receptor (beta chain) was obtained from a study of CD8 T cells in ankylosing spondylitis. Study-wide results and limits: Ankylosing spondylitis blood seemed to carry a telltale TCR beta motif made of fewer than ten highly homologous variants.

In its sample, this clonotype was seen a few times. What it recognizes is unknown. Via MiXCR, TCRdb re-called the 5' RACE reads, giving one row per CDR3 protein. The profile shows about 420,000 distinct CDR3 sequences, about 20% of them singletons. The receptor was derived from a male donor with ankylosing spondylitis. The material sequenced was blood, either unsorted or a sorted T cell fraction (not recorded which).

CDR3 sequence: CASSSRTQSSGANVLTF. The CDR3 DNA follows: TGCGCCAGCAGCTCCCGGACGCAAAGCTCTGGGGCCAACGTCCTGACTTTC. The chain links TRBV5-1 to TRBJ2-6; D gene unclear. Germline loops: CDR1 SGHRS, CDR2 YFSETQ. Trimming pared 3 bases from V and 0 bases from J, leaving 13 bases between. The CDR3 loop spans 17 amino acids.